This TCR beta chain was profiled in a study of T-cell reconstitution after alpha-beta-depleted transplantation in children. Whole-study results and caveats: In patients about two months after transplant, alpha-beta T cells reportedly arose from several hundred expanded graft clones. From newly produced T cells came most of the T-cell counts and diversity one year after transplant. Surviving recipient T cells and thymic progenitors underlay high day-60 TCRbeta diversity in some patients.

The V gene lost 0 bases and the J gene lost 6 bases, with 11 bases spanning the gap. Germline V lookup: CDR1 MGHRA, CDR2 YSYEKL. The CDR3 loop spans 15 amino acids. As it was prepared, the TCRbeta library received unique molecular identifiers. TCRdb called the PCR reads again in MiXCR, with one record for every CDR3 protein. The table lists a few hundred thousand distinct CDR3 sequences, approximately 7.3% of them singletons. The table lists this clonotype with a few counts. Its antigen is unidentified. The origin of this receptor is a female patient between 2 and 15 years old who had a stem cell transplant for Fanconi anemia, so the T cells may come from the graft donor. This chain uses TRBV4-1 with TRBJ2-2, with no clear D. Sequenced material: peripheral blood, taken 360 days after TCRalphabeta/CD19-depleted stem cell transplant. The CDR3 DNA follows: TGCGCCAGCAGCCAAGACCGGCCATCCTCCGGGGAGCTGTTTTTT. Its translation: CASSQDRPSSGELFF.